This is a list of T cell receptor beta chains from one sample in a study of blood T cell repertoires in COVID-19. The assay was immunoSEQ multiplex PCR, and TCRdb's table has in-frame clones only and misses some. The sample has roughly 100,000 clones, roughly nine tenths seen once; the top ten hold 5% to 6.5%. The sequencing input was peripheral blood. The receptor source for this set is a human donor in a cohort sampled during active COVID-19. The CDR3 runs from the conserved cysteine through the conserved F or W. The D gene is left open where the match is weak. Clone size, where shown, is once, few, many, or a class for clones that have expanded.

j_call clone_size v_call d_call cdr3_aa cdr3_nt
TRBJ1-4 few TRBV7-7 NA CASSPEASDRPDEKLFF TGTGCTAGCAGCCCAGAGGCCTCAGACAGGCCCGACGAAAAACTGTTTTTT
TRBJ1-6 NA TRBV7-3 NA CASSSGLSNSPLHF TGTGCCAGCAGCTCCGGACTGTCTAATTCACCCCTCCACTTT
TRBJ1-2 once TRBV6-6 TRBD1 CASSYPGGYGYTF TGTGCCAGCAGTTACCCAGGGGGCTATGGCTACACCTTC
TRBJ1-2 NA TRBV6-1 TRBD1 CASSVADRLRYGYTF TGTGCCAGCAGTGTAGCGGACAGGCTCCGGTATGGCTACACCTTC
TRBJ1-2 NA TRBV29-1 NA CSVVYPDSNNGYTF TGCAGCGTTGTGTATCCGGACAGTAACAATGGCTACACCTTC
TRBJ1-2 few TRBV7-9 TRBD1 CASSSTGGLLDYGYTF TGTGCCAGCAGCTCGACAGGGGGCTTATTGGACTATGGCTACACCTTC
TRBJ1-4 NA TRBV29-1 TRBD1 CSVATGQKLFF TGCAGCGTTGCGACAGGGCAAAAACTGTTTTTT
TRBJ2-2 NA TRBV24-1 TRBD2 CATSDPGLAVSNTGELFF TGTGCCACCAGTGATCCGGGACTAGCGGTTTCGAACACCGGGGAGCTGTTTTTT
TRBJ2-1 NA TRBV4-2 TRBD2 CASSHSSGSYNEQFF TGTGCCAGCAGCCACTCTAGCGGGAGCTACAATGAGCAGTTCTTC
TRBJ2-7 NA TRBV27 NA CASSPHTQYEQYF TGTGCCAGCAGTCCACACACACAGTACGAGCAGTACTTC
TRBJ1-3 NA TRBV4-1 NA CASSLLTDGVSGNTIYF TGCGCCAGCAGCCTTCTGACCGACGGAGTCTCTGGAAACACCATATATTTT
TRBJ2-7 once TRBV4-3 NA CASSQVGTSYEQYF TGCGCCAGCAGCCAAGTGGGGACTTCCTACGAGCAGTACTTC
TRBJ2-1 NA TRBV4-3 NA CASSQETSGTYNEQFF TGCGCCAGCAGCCAAGAAACGAGCGGAACCTACAATGAGCAGTTCTTC
TRBJ1-3 NA TRBV9 NA CASSVVEGPGNTIYF TGTGCCAGCAGCGTAGTGGAGGGGCCGGGAAACACCATATATTTT
TRBJ1-1 NA TRBV27 NA CASSLSAQGGTEAFF TGTGCCAGCAGTTTATCTGCACAGGGAGGGACTGAAGCTTTCTTT
TRBJ2-4 once TRBV7-9 TRBD1 CASSPSRMPGQPIQYF TGTGCCAGCAGCCCCAGTAGGATGCCGGGACAGCCGATTCAGTACTTC
TRBJ2-3 NA TRBV13 NA CASTPSQASGSTDTQYF TGTGCCAGCACCCCCTCACAAGCTAGTGGGTCCACAGATACGCAGTATTTT
TRBJ2-3 NA TRBV7-9 TRBD1 CASSPKQGAATDTQYF TGTGCCAGCAGCCCCAAACAGGGGGCGGCCACAGATACGCAGTATTTT
TRBJ2-3 NA TRBV30 NA CAWSEGTDTQYF TGTGCCTGGAGCGAGGGTACAGATACGCAGTATTTT
TRBJ2-7 NA TRBV4-1 TRBD2 CASSQDTSGTYEQYF TGCGCCAGCAGCCAAGATACTAGCGGCACCTACGAGCAGTACTTC
TRBJ1-5 NA TRBV19 TRBD1 CASSRDRGYGNQPQHF TGTGCCAGTAGTCGGGACAGAGGCTACGGCAATCAGCCCCAGCATTTT
TRBJ1-1 once TRBV28 NA CASIMGGNTEAFF TGTGCCAGCATTATGGGAGGGAACACTGAAGCTTTCTTT
TRBJ2-3 NA TRBV2 TRBD2 CASSEASGYTDTQYF TGTGCCAGCAGTGAGGCTAGCGGATACACAGATACGCAGTATTTT
TRBJ1-1 NA TRBV10-3 NA CAIRTLDTEAFF TGTGCCATAAGGACATTGGACACTGAAGCTTTCTTT
TRBJ2-1 NA TRBV3-1/TRBV3-2 NA CASSQGTKYNEQFF TGTGCCAGCAGCCAAGGGACTAAATACAATGAGCAGTTCTTC
TRBJ2-5 NA TRBV7-2 TRBD1 CASSYGPPRDRETQYF TGTGCCAGCAGCTACGGGCCTCCGCGGGACAGGGAGACCCAGTACTTC
TRBJ1-3 NA TRBV28 NA CASSLSGQGTGNTIYF TGTGCCAGCAGTTTAAGTGGTCAGGGGACTGGAAACACCATATATTTT
TRBJ2-1 few TRBV4-1 NA CASSLPSYNEQFF TGCGCCAGCAGTCTTCCTAGCTACAATGAGCAGTTCTTC
TRBJ2-3 NA TRBV30 NA CAWNRQGTDTQYF TGTGCCTGGAATCGACAGGGCACAGATACGCAGTATTTT
TRBJ2-1 NA TRBV28 NA CASSPLYASAGSSYNEQFF TGTGCCAGCAGTCCACTTTATGCTAGCGCCGGGAGCTCCTACAATGAGCAGTTCTTC
TRBJ2-5 NA TRBV18 TRBD2 CASSPGLAGETQYF TGTGCCAGCTCACCCGGACTAGCGGGAGAGACCCAGTACTTC
TRBJ2-1 NA TRBV5-1 TRBD2 CASSLSARGKPNNEQFF TGCGCCAGCAGCTTGTCGGCGCGGGGGAAACCTAACAATGAGCAGTTCTTC
TRBJ2-7 NA TRBV5-1 TRBD2 CASSTGLAGLYEQYF TGCGCCAGCAGCACCGGACTAGCGGGGCTCTACGAGCAGTACTTC
TRBJ2-6 NA TRBV11-2 NA CASRKLRATGANVLTF TGTGCCAGCAGGAAGCTCAGGGCTACGGGGGCCAACGTCCTGACTTTC
TRBJ1-2 NA TRBV29-1 NA CSLLNNYGYTF TGCAGCTTATTAAATAACTATGGCTACACCTTC
TRBJ2-1 NA TRBV6-5 TRBD2 CASSYGSGGGYNEQFF TGTGCCAGCAGTTACGGGAGCGGGGGGGGGTACAATGAGCAGTTCTTC
TRBJ1-1 NA TRBV5-1 NA CASSLVQGNTEAFF TGCGCCAGCAGCTTGGTACAGGGGAACACTGAAGCTTTCTTT
TRBJ2-7 NA TRBV9 NA CASSVGGNLREQYF TGTGCCAGCAGCGTGGGGGGTAACCTACGCGAGCAGTACTTC
TRBJ1-1 NA TRBV30 TRBD1 CAWGDRARGTEAFF TGTGCCTGGGGGGACAGGGCGAGAGGCACTGAAGCTTTCTTT
TRBJ2-4 NA TRBV7-9 NA CASSFIKNIQYF TGTGCCAGCAGCTTTATCAAAAACATTCAGTACTTC
TRBJ2-5 NA TRBV3-1/TRBV3-2 NA CASSQILSQETQYF TGTGCCAGCAGCCAAATTCTTAGCCAAGAGACCCAGTACTTC
TRBJ2-6 once TRBV4-1 TRBD2 CASSHVWREGHSGANVLTF TGCGCCAGCAGCCATGTTTGGCGGGAGGGCCACTCTGGGGCCAACGTCCTGACTTTC
TRBJ2-5 NA TRBV5-6 TRBD2 CASSLIGSGGPQETQYF TGTGCCAGCAGCTTGATCGGTAGCGGGGGACCCCAAGAGACCCAGTACTTC
TRBJ1-1 once TRBV19 NA CASSIFGGHTEAFF TGTGCCAGTAGTATATTCGGAGGGCACACTGAAGCTTTCTTT
TRBJ1-6 NA TRBV6-5 TRBD1 CASRWGTENSPLHF TGTGCCAGCAGATGGGGGACAGAGAATTCACCCCTCCACTTT
TRBJ2-3 NA TRBV6-4 NA CASRSIESTDTQYF TGTGCCAGCAGGAGCATTGAGAGCACAGATACGCAGTATTTT
TRBJ1-1 NA TRBV7-9 NA CASDNLNRGGEAFF TGTGCCAGCGACAATCTCAATAGGGGTGGTGAAGCTTTCTTT
TRBJ1-6 NA TRBV5-1 NA CASSLYNSPLHF TGCGCCAGCAGCCTGTATAATTCACCCCTCCACTTT
TRBJ2-1 NA TRBV2 NA CASIGGAKSYNEQFF TGTGCCAGCATTGGGGGGGCTAAGAGCTACAATGAGCAGTTCTTC
TRBJ1-6 NA TRBV28 NA CASSSNSPLHF TGTGCCAGCAGCTCTAATTCACCCCTCCACTTT
TRBJ2-7 NA TRBV27 NA CASSSRPRTDSYEQYF TGTGCCAGCAGTTCCCGCCCGAGGACAGACTCCTACGAGCAGTACTTC